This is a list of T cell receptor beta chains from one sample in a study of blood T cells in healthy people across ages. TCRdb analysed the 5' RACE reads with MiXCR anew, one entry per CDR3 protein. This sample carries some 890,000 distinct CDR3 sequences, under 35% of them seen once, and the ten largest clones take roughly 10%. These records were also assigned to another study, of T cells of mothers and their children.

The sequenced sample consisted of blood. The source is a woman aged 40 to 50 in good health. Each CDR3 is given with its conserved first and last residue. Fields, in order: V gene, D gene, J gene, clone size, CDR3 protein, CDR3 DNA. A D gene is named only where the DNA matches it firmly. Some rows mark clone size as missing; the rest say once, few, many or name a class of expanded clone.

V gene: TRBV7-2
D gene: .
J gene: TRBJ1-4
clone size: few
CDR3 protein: CASSLAVTRNEKLFF
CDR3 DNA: TGTGCCAGCAGCTTAGCAGTAACCCGGAATGAAAAACTGTTTTTT

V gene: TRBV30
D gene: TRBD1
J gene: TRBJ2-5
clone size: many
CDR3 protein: CAWNPTGGGETQYF
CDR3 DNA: TGTGCCTGGAACCCGACAGGGGGAGGAGAGACCCAGTACTTC

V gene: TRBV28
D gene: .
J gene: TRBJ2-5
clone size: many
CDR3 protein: CASRTPLRVRETQYF
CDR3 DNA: TGTGCCAGCCGAACCCCCTTAAGGGTCAGAGAGACCCAGTACTTC

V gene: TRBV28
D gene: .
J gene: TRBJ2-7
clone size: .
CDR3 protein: CASSGVRQGWGGEQYF
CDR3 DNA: TGTGCCAGCAGCGGGGTGAGACAGGGATGGGGAGGCGAGCAGTACTTC

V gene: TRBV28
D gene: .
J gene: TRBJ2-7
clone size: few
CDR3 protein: CASSPPGRVFPYARAYEQYF
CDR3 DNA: TGTGCCAGCAGTCCCCCGGGACGCGTTTTTCCATACGCTAGAGCCTACGAGCAGTACTTC

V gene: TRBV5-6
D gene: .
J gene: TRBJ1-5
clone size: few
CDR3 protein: CASSSAGGDQPQHF
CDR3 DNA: TGTGCCAGCAGCTCAGCGGGGGGCGATCAGCCCCAGCATTTT

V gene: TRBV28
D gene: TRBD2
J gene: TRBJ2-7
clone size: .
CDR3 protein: CANSFREGTPDEQYF
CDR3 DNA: TGTGCCAACAGTTTTAGGGAGGGGACCCCGGACGAGCAGTACTTC

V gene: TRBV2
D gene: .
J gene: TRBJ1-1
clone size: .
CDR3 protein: CASRGGRLGGTEAFF
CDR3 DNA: TGTGCCAGCCGCGGGGGACGGTTAGGCGGCACTGAAGCTTTCTTT

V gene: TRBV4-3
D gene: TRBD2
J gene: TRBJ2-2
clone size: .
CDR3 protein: CASRNRLAGGPHGELFF
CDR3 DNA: TGCGCCAGCAGAAACAGACTAGCGGGGGGGCCTCACGGGGAGCTGTTTTTT

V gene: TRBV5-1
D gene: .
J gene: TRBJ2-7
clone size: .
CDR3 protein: CASSSSSSYERYF
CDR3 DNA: TGCGCCAGCAGCTCATCATCCTCCTACGAGCGGTACTTC

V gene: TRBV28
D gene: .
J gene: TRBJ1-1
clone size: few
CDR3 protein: CASSWAPVNTEAFF
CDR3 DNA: TGTGCCAGCAGTTGGGCCCCAGTGAACACTGAAGCTTTCTTT

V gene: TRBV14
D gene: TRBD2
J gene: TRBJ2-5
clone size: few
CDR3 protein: CASSLLAAGRETQYF
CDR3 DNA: TGTGCCAGCAGTCTACTAGCGGCCGGGAGGGAGACCCAGTACTTC

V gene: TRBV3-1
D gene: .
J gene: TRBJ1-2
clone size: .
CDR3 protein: CASSQGRDGHTF
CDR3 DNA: TGTGCCAGCAGCCAAGGGCGGGATGGCCACACCTTC

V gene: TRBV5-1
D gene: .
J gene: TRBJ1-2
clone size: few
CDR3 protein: CASSLEGSYGCTF
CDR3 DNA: TGCGCCAGCAGCTTGGAAGGATCCTATGGCTGCACCTTC

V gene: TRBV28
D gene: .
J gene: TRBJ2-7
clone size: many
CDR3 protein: CASSSRTGYEQYF
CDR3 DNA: TGTGCCAGCAGTTCCAGAACAGGGTACGAGCAGTACTTC

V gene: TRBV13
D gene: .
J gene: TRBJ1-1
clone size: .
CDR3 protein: CASSFRGSGTEAFF
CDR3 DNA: TGTGCCAGCAGCTTCCGGGGCTCGGGGACTGAAGCTTTCTTT

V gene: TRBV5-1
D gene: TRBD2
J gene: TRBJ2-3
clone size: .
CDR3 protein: CASSIAGGVSDTQYF
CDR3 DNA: TGCGCCAGCAGCATAGCGGGGGGTGTCTCAGATACGCAGTATTTT

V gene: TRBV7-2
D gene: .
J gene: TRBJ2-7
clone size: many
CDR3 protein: CASSHTPRSSYEQYF
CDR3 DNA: TGTGCCAGCAGCCATACTCCACGCAGCTCCTACGAGCAGTACTTC

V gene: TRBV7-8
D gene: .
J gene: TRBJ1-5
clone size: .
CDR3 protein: CASSLSKGGNQPQHF
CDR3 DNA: TGTGCCAGCAGCTTATCGAAAGGGGGAAACCAGCCCCAGCATTTT

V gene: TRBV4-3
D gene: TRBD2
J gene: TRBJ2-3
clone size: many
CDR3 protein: CASSQDTTSGGGTDTQYF
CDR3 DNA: TGCGCCAGCAGCCAAGATACGACTAGCGGGGGAGGCACAGATACGCAGTATTTT

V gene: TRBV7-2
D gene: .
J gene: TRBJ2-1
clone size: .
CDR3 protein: CASSAPGGIKQFF
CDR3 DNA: TGTGCCAGCAGCGCCCCAGGTGGAATCAAGCAGTTCTTC

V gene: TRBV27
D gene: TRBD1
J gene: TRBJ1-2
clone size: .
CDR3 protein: CASSLTSGTEKGYTF
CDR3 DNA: TGTGCCAGCAGTCTTACGTCCGGGACAGAGAAGGGGTACACCTTC

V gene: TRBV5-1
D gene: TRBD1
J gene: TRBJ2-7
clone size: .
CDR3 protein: CASSLGLGQGADEQYF
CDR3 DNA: TGCGCCAGCAGCTTGGGATTGGGACAGGGGGCTGACGAGCAGTACTTC

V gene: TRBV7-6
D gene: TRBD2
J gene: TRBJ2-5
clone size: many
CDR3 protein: CASSSRPAGGQSPQYF
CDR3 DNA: TGTGCCAGCAGCTCTAGGCCAGCGGGGGGCCAATCTCCCCAGTACTTC

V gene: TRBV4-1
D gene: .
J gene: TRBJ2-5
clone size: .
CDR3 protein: CASSQGRAGWNQETQYF
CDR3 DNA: TGCGCCAGCAGCCAAGGTCGGGCAGGGTGGAACCAAGAGACCCAGTACTTC

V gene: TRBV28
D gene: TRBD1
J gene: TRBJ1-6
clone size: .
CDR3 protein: CASRLGGTGFSPLHF
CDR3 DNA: TGTGCCAGCAGATTAGGGGGGACAGGGTTTTCACCCCTCCACTTT

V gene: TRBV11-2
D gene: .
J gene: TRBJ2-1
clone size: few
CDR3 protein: CASSLGFRGLSYNEQFF
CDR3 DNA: TGTGCCAGCAGCTTAGGGTTTCGCGGTCTCTCCTACAATGAGCAGTTCTTC

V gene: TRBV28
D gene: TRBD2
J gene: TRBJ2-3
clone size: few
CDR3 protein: CASNFWASGPSTDTQYF
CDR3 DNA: TGTGCCAGTAATTTTTGGGCTAGCGGGCCTAGCACAGATACGCAGTATTTT